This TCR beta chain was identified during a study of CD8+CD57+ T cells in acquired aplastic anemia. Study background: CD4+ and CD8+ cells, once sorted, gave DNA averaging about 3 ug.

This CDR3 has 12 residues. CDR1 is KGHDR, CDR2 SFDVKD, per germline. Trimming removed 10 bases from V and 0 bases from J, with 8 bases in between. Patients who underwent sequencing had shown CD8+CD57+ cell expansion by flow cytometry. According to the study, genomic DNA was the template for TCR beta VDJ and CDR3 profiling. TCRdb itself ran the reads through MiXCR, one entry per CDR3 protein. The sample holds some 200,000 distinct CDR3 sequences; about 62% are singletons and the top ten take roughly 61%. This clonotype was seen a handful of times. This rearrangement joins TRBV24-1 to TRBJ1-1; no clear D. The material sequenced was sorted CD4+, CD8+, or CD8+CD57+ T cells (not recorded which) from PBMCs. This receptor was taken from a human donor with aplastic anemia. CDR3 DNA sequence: TGTGCCACAGGGTGTATGAACACTGAAGCTTTCTTT. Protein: CATGCMNTEAFF.